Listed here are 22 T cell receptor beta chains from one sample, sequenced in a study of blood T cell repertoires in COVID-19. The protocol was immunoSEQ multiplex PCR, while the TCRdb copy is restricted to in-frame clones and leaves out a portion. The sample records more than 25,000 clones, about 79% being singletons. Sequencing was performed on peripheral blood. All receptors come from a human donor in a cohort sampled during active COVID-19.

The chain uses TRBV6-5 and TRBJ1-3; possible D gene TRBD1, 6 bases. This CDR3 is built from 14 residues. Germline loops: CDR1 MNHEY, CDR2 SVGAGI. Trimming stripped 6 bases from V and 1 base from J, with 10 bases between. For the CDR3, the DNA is TGTGCCAGCAGCAAAACAGGGTCTGGAAACACCATATATTTT. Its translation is CASSKTGSGNTIYF.

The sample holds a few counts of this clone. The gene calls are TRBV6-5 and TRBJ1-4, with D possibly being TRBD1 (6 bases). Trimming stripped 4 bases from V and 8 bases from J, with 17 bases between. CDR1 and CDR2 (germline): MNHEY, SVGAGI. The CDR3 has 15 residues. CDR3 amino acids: CASSFSTGSMEKLFF. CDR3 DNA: TGTGCCAGCAGTTTTTCGACAGGCTCAATGGAAAAACTGTTTTTT.

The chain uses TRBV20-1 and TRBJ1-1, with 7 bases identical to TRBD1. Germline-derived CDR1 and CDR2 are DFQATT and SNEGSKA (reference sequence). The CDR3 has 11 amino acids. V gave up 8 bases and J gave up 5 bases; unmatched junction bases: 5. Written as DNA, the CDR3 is TGCAGTACCAGGGGGAGGACTGAAGCTTTCTTT. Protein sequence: CSTRGRTEAFF.

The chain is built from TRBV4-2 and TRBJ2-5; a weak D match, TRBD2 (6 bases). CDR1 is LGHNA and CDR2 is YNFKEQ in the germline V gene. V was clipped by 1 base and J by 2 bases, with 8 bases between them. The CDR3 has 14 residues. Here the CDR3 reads CASSQAGGQETQYF. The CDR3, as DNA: TGTGCCAGCAGCCAAGCCGGAGGGCAAGAGACCCAGTACTTC.

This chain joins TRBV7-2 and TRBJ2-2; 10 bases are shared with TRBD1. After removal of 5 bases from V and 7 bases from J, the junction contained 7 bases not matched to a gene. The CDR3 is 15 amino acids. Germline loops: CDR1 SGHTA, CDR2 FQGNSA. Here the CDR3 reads CASSPDRGRGGELFF. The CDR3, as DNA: TGTGCCAGCAGCCCAGACAGGGGGCGCGGCGGGGAGCTGTTTTTT.

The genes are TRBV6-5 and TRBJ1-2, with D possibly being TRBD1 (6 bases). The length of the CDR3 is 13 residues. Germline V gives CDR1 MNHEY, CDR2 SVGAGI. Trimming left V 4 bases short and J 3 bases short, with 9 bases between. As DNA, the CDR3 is TGTGCCAGCAGTTTACAGGGCTACTATGGCTACACCTTC. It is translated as CASSLQGYYGYTF.

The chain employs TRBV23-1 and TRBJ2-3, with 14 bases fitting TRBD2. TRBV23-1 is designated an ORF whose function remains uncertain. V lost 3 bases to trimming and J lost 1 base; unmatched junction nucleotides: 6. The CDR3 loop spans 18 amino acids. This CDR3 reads CASSHPGLAGGRTDTQYF. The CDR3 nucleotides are TGCGCCAGCAGTCACCCTGGACTAGCGGGGGGACGCACAGATACGCAGTATTTT.

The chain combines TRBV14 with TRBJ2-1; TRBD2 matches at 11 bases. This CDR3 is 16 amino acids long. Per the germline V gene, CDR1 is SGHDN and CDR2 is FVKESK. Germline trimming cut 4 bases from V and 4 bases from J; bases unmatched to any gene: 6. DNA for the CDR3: TGTGCCAGCAGCCTCTTAGCGGGGGGGCCATACAATGAGCAGTTCTTC. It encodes CASSLLAGGPYNEQFF.

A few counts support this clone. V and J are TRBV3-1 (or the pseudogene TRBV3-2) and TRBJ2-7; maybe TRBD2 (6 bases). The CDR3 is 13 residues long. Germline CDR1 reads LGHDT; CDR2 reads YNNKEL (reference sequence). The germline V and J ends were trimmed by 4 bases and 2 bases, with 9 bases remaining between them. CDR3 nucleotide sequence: TGTGCCAGCAGCCCTCCGGGAGCCTACGAGCAGTACTTC. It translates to CASSPPGAYEQYF.

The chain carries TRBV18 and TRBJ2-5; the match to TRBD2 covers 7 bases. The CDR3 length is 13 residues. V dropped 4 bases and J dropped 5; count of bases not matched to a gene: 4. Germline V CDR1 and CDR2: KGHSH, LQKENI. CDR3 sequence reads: CASSQLASETQYF. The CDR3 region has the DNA TGTGCCAGCTCACAACTAGCGAGCGAGACCCAGTACTTC.

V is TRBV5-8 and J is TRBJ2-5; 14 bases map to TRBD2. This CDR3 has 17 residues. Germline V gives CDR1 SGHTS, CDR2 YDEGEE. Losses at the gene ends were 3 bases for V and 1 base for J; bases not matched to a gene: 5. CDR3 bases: TGTGCCAGCAGCTCCGGGACTAGCGGGGGCCTCCAAGAGACCCAGTACTTC. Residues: CASSSGTSGGLQETQYF.

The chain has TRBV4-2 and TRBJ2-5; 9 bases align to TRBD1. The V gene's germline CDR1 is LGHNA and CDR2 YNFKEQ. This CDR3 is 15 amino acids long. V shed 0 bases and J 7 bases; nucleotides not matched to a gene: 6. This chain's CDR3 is CASSQDRTGGWTQYF. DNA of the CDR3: TGTGCCAGCAGCCAAGATCGAACAGGGGGCTGGACCCAGTACTTC.

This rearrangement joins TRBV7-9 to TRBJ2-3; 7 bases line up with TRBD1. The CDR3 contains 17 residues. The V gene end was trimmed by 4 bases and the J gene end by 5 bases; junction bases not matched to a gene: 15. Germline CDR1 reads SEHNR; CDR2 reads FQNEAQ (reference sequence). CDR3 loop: CASSSSGTAKRRDTQYF. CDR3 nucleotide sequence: TGTGCCAGCAGCTCTTCCGGGACAGCGAAAAGAAGAGATACGCAGTATTTT.

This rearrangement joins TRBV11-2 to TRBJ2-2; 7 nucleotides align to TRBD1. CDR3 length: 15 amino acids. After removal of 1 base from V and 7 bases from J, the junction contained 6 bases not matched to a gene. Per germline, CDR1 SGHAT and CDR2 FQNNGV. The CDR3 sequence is CASSLGGGASGELFF. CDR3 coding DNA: TGTGCCAGCAGCTTAGGAGGGGGCGCAAGCGGGGAGCTGTTTTTT.

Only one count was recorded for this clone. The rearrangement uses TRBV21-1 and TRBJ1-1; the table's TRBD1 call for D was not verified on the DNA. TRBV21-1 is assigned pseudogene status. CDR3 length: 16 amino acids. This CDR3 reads CASSKVTDRANTEAFF. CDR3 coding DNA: TGTGCCAGCAGCAAAGTGACGGACAGGGCTAACACTGAAGCTTTCTTT.

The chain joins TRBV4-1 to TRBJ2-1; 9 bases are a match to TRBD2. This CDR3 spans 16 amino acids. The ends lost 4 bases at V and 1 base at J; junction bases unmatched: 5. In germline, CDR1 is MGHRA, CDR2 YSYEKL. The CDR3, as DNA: TGCGCCAGCAGCCTTAGCGGGGGCGAGTCCTACAATGAGCAGTTCTTC. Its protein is CASSLSGGESYNEQFF.

CDR3 sequence (DNA): TGTGCCAGCAGCTTCGAGACAGTAAATTCACCCCTCCACTTT. This sequence encodes CASSFETVNSPLHF. V is TRBV7-9 and J is TRBJ1-6, with D possibly TRBD1 on 5 matching bases. Trimming took off 3 bases at V and 7 bases at J, with 10 bases between the two ends. This CDR3 has 14 amino acids. CDR1 is SEHNR, CDR2 FQNEAQ, per germline (reference sequence).

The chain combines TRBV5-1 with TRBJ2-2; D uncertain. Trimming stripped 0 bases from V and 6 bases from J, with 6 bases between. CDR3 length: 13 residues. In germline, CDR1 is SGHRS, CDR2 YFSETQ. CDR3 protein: CASSLGHAGELFF. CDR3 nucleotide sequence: TGCGCCAGCAGCTTGGGACACGCCGGGGAGCTGTTTTTT. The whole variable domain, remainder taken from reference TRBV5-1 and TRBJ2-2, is KAGVTQTPRYLIKTRGQQVTLSCSPISGHRSVSWYQQTPGQGLQFLFEYFSETQRNKGNFPGRFSGRQFSNSRSEMNVSTLELGDSALYLCASSLGHAGELFFGEGSRLTVL.

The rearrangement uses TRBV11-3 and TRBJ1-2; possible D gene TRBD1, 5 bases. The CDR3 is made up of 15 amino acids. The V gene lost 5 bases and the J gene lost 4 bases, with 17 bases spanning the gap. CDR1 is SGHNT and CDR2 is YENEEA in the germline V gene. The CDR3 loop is CASSRLQTEAYGYTF. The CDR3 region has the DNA TGTGCCAGCAGCCGGCTACAGACAGAAGCCTATGGCTACACCTTC.

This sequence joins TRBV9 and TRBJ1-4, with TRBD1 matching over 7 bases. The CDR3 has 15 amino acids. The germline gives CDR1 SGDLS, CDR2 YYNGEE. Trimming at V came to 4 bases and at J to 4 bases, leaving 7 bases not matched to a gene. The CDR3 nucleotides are TGTGCCAGCAGCCGCCGGGACAGTATTAATGAAAAACTGTTTTTT. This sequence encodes CASSRRDSINEKLFF.

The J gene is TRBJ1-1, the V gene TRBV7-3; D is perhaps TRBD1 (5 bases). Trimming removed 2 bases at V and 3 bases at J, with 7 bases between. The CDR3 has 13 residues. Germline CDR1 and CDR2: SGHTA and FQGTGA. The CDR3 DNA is TGTGCCAGCAGCTTACAAGGGGACACTGAAGCTTTCTTT. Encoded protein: CASSLQGDTEAFF.

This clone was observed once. The CDR3 DNA follows: TGCGCCAGCAGCAGGGGACTGAACTCTGGGGCCAACGTCCTGACTTTC. Protein product: CASSRGLNSGANVLTF. The chain couples TRBV5-1 to TRBJ2-6; D possibly corresponds to TRBD2 (6 bases). Germline values: CDR1 SGHRS, CDR2 YFSETQ. The ends were cut back, 4 bases at V and 0 bases at J, with 11 bases in the middle. The CDR3 spans 16 residues.